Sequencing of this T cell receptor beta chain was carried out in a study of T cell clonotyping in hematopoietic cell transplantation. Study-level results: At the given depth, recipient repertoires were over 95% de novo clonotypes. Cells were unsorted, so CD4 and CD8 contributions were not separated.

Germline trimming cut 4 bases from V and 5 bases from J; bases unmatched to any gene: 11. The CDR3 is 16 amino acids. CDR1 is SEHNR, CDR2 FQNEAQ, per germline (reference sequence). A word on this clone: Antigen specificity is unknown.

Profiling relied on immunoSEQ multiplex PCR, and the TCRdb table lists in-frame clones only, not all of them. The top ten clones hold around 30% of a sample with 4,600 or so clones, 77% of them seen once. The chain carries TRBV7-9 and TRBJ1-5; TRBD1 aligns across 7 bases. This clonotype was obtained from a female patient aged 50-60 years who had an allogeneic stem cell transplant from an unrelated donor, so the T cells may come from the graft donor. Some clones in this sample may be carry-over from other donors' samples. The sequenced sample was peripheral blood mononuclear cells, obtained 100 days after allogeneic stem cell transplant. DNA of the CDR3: TGTGCCAGCAGCTACCTAGGACAGGTTAAGGATCAGCCCCAGCATTTT. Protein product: CASSYLGQVKDQPQHF.